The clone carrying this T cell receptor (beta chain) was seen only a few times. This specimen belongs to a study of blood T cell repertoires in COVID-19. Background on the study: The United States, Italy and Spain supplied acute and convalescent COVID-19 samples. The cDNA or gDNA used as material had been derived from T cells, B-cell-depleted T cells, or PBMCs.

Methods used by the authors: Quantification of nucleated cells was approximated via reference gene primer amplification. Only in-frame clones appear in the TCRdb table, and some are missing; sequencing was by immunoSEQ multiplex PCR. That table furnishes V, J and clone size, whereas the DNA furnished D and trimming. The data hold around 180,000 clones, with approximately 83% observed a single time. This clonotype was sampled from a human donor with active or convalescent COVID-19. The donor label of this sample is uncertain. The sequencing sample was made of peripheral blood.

CDR3 DNA sequence: TGTGCCAGCAGTCCACGCTTCTGGGACAGGGCTATGAACACTGAAGCTTTCTTT. Encoded protein: CASSPRFWDRAMNTEAFF. The chain employs TRBV27 and TRBJ1-1; 9 bases align to TRBD1. J was trimmed by 0 bases and V by 5 bases; bases with no gene match: 13. The CDR3 extends over 18 amino acids. Germline V CDR1 and CDR2: MNHEY, SMNVEV (reference sequence).